This T cell receptor (beta chain) was observed in a study of a mutant IDH1 vaccine in newly diagnosed glioma. Study details: Those enrolled had earlier been treated with radiotherapy, temozolomide, or both, mostly both.

This table comes from immunoSEQ multiplex PCR, and its TCRdb copy is limited to in-frame clones, with some not included. Of about 92,000 clones listed, 80% to 90% are singletons. Time point: baseline, week 1 (first vaccination visit). Treatment defined: pre-vaccination baseline after standard-of-care therapy. New WHO grade 3 or 4 astrocytomas that were IDH1-mutant and ATRX-lost occurred in the donors. CDR1 and CDR2 (germline): MNHNS, SASEGT. V lost 3 bases and J 3 bases, leaving 11 bases between the germline ends. This CDR3 region has 15 residues. This receptor was identified in a woman aged 45 to 65 with glioma. The sample in question was PBMCs, obtained from a glioma patient treated with radiotherapy, temozolomide or both. This chain uses TRBV6-1 with TRBJ1-4; D is possibly TRBD1 (5 bases). The CDR3 here is CASSERQISNEKLFF. In nucleotides, the CDR3 is TGTGCCAGCAGTGAGAGACAGATTTCTAATGAAAAACTGTTTTTT.